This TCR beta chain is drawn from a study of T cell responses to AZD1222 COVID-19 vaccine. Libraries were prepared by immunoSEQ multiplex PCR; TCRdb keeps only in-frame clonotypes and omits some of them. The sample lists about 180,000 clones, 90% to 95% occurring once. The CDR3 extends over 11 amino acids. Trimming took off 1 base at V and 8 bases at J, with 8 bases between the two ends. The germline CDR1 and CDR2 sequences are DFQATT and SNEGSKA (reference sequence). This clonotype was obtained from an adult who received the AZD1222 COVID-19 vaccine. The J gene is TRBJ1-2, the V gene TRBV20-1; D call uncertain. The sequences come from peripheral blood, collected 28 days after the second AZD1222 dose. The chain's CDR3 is CSARVFMGYTF. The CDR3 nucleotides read TGCAGTGCTAGAGTCTTTATGGGCTACACCTTC.